This T cell receptor beta chain was retrieved from a study of cytomegalovirus exposure and HLA in healthy donors. The wider study: Around 85 million unique TCR sequences came from HLA-typed donors in an early release. Overall study findings and caveats: A link between a missense DCLRE1C variant and TCR beta V- and J-gene trimming emerged from a later analysis. The listing of 150 or so TCR beta chains classed them as cytomegalovirus-associated.

The PCR ran on 60 Vbeta and 13 Jbeta primers. Methods used by the authors: Later, an analysis found around 77 million unique TCR beta chains, and around 12 million of these were shared. Profiled with immunoSEQ multiplex PCR; TCRdb holds only in-frame clones, not every one. V, J and clone size derive from that table, while D and trimming were established from the DNA sequence. The data contain 40,000 to 45,000 clones, about 85% of them singletons. The CDR3 is 19 amino acids. Trimming removed 0 bases from V and 0 bases from J, with 21 bases in between. CDR1 and CDR2 (germline): MNHEY, SMNVEV (reference sequence). About this clone: Its specificity is not known.

Sequenced: PBMCs. This receptor was taken from a woman between 35 and 50 years old in good health and CMV-seropositive. V usage is TRBV27 and J usage is TRBJ2-7; D is possibly TRBD2 (7 bases). The CDR3 spells CASSLSLPLRGGHSYEQYF. CDR3 sequence (DNA): TGTGCCAGCAGTTTATCGCTCCCTCTTAGGGGGGGCCACTCCTACGAGCAGTACTTC.